This T cell receptor (beta chain) appears in the sequencing data of a study of vaccination and CD4 T cells after COVID-19. Study information: Overlapping spike peptides of SARS-CoV-2, HCoV-NL63, HCoV-OC43 and HCoV-229E were used, and cells were stimulated with them.

Sequencing of DNA taken from cultured CD4+ T cells relied on the Oncomine TCR Beta short-read assay. TCRdb itself ran the PCR reads through MiXCR, one entry per CDR3 protein. The top ten hold approximately 7.7% of the sample, which has about 11,000 distinct CDR3 sequences, about 40% seen once. Treatment defined: roughly 11-day PBMC culture with coronavirus spike peptide pools or control peptides (ViraFEST assay). Positive PCR tests came between March and December 2020, ahead of the US Alpha, Beta and Delta variants. About this clonotype itself: Antigen: not known.

The sequenced sample was CD4+ T cells from blood, cultured in vitro. The clonotype comes from a human donor who had recovered from COVID-19.

In DNA form, the CDR3 reads TGTGCCAGCAGTTACTCGACTAGCGGGAACACAGATACGCAGTATTTT. Its protein is CASSYSTSGNTDTQYF. The chain couples TRBV6-5 to TRBJ2-3; 11 bases align to TRBD2. The CDR3 is 16 amino acids. The J segment lost 2 bases and the V segment lost 0 bases, leaving 1 base of the junction unmatched. Germline CDR1 and CDR2: MNHEY and SVGAGI.